This TCR beta chain is drawn from a study of T cells expressing NK-cell markers. TCRdb derives one entry per CDR3 protein from the 5' RACE reads, leaving out DNA. The sample includes about 260,000 distinct CDR3 sequences. Source material: blood T cells: a sorted CD56 or NKG2C T cell subset, CD4+ or CD8+ T cells, or bulk PBMC T cells (not recorded which). This TCR was sampled from a woman aged 18-69 years in good health.

Here the CDR3 reads CSATPGAEGNTIYF. V and J are TRBV20-1 and TRBJ1-3; the D call from TCRdb, TRBD1, cannot be confirmed without DNA. CDR1 and CDR2 from the germline V gene are DFQATT and SNEGSKA (reference sequence). The CDR3 is 14 amino acids.